This section outlines one T cell receptor beta chain sequence together with its context. What it recognizes is unknown. The sample belongs to a study of radiation and T cells in renal cell carcinoma. The time point denotes: blood 2 weeks post-SBRT. Regarding treatment: 15 Gy SBRT to primary tumor, nephrectomy 4 weeks later. Overall study findings and caveats: From baseline, blood top tumor clonotypes peaked at 2 weeks post-radiation.

Repertoires were generated with immunoSEQ multiplex PCR, while TCRdb's copy carries only in-frame clones and drops some. The table records 120,000 or so clones, over 75% of them present only once. CDR1 SGHTA and CDR2 FQGNSA come from the germline V gene. This CDR3 is 15 amino acids long. The germline V and J ends were trimmed by 7 bases and 0 bases, with 16 bases remaining between them. This chain links TRBV7-2 with TRBJ2-7, with D maybe TRBD1 (5 bases). The specimen comprised blood, sampled from a patient whose treatment included radiotherapy and nephrectomy. The receptor was isolated from a man aged 45-60 years with renal cell carcinoma. The CDR3 protein is CASTPRAGPSYEQYF. In DNA, the CDR3 is TGTGCCAGCACCCCACGGGCAGGGCCCTCCTACGAGCAGTACTTC.